A selection of T cell receptor beta chains follows, all from one sample in a study of T cell changes during pregnancy in multiple sclerosis. Repertoires were generated with immunoSEQ multiplex PCR, while TCRdb's copy carries only in-frame clones and drops some. The sample includes approximately 84,000 clones, around 94% of them seen just once. The sample consisted of peripheral blood, taken in the second trimester of pregnancy. All receptors derive from a female donor in good health, enrolled as a control in a pregnancy study. Both conserved end residues are part of each CDR3. D genes are given only for firm matches. Expanded clones are given a class, and other clones once, few, many or no size at all.

clone_size	v_call	d_call	j_call	cdr3_aa	cdr3_nt
NA	TRBV5-1	NA	TRBJ1-1	CASSPIGLMNTEAFF	TGCGCCAGCAGCCCCATAGGACTCATGAACACTGAAGCTTTCTTT
NA	TRBV28	TRBD1	TRBJ2-7	CAIPGQGLYYEQYF	TGTGCCATTCCGGGACAGGGCTTATATTACGAGCAGTACTTC
NA	TRBV2	NA	TRBJ1-2	CASRLGRARGGYTF	TGTGCCAGCAGGCTGGGGAGGGCACGGGGAGGCTACACCTTC
NA	TRBV20-1	NA	TRBJ1-1	CSAHRVTEAFF	TGCAGTGCTCACAGGGTTACTGAAGCTTTCTTT
NA	TRBV7-9	TRBD1	TRBJ1-2	CASSSGQGDYGYTF	TGTGCCAGCAGCTCCGGACAGGGGGACTATGGCTACACCTTC
NA	TRBV5-1	TRBD1	TRBJ1-6	CASSSGTGISPLHF	TGCGCCAGCAGCTCCGGGACAGGGATTTCACCCCTCCACTTT
NA	TRBV7-2	NA	TRBJ1-2	CASRFKTANYGYTF	TGTGCCAGCAGGTTCAAGACAGCTAACTATGGCTACACCTTC
NA	TRBV7-7	NA	TRBJ2-1	CASSLGLGRSSYNEQFF	TGTGCCAGCAGCTTGGGCTTGGGGCGTAGCTCCTACAATGAGCAGTTCTTC
NA	TRBV25-1	NA	TRBJ1-3	CASSPGGVRGNTIYF	TGTGCCAGCAGTCCCGGGGGAGTTCGTGGAAACACCATATATTTT
once	TRBV6-1	TRBD2	TRBJ2-7	CASQTSGSSYEQYF	TGTGCCAGCCAGACTAGCGGGAGCTCCTACGAGCAGTACTTC
NA	TRBV5-1	NA	TRBJ1-1	CASRGDTWNTEAFF	TGCGCCAGCAGGGGGGACACGTGGAACACTGAAGCTTTCTTT
NA	TRBV6-1	TRBD1	TRBJ1-2	CASTPGGPYGYTF	TGTGCCAGCACACCAGGGGGACCCTATGGCTACACCTTC
NA	TRBV14	NA	TRBJ1-1	CASSPWYGVRDTEAFF	TGTGCCAGCAGCCCCTGGTATGGGGTCAGGGACACTGAAGCTTTCTTT
NA	TRBV11-3	NA	TRBJ1-1	CASSLGEGTEAFF	TGTGCCAGCAGCTTAGGAGAGGGCACTGAAGCTTTCTTT
NA	TRBV28	TRBD2	TRBJ2-1	CASSNPTSGYNEQFF	TGTGCCAGCAGTAACCCGACTAGCGGCTACAATGAGCAGTTCTTC
NA	TRBV25-1	NA	TRBJ2-5	CASSRGGVQETQYF	TGTGCCAGCAGTAGGGGGGGCGTCCAAGAGACCCAGTACTTC
NA	TRBV2	NA	TRBJ1-5	CATRWGGTNQPQHF	TGTGCCACCCGATGGGGGGGGACCAATCAGCCCCAGCATTTT
NA	TRBV4-1	TRBD1	TRBJ2-1	CASSHKATGYEQFF	TGCGCCAGCAGCCACAAAGCGACAGGGTATGAGCAGTTCTTC
NA	TRBV18	TRBD2	TRBJ2-3	CASSPGLARTDTQYF	TGTGCCAGCTCCCCCGGACTAGCCCGCACAGATACGCAGTATTTT
NA	TRBV27	NA	TRBJ1-5	CASSLNGGQPQHF	TGTGCCAGCAGTTTAAACGGGGGGCAGCCCCAGCATTTT
NA	TRBV7-9	NA	TRBJ1-5	CASSSDRFNQPQHF	TGTGCCAGCAGCTCGGACAGATTCAATCAGCCCCAGCATTTT
once	TRBV7-6	TRBD2	TRBJ2-2	CASSVGRTSDPNTGELFF	TGTGCCAGCAGCGTAGGGCGGACTAGCGACCCGAACACCGGGGAGCTGTTTTTT